This note documents a single TCR beta chain sequence. Its antigen is not identified. The CDR3 loop spans 16 amino acids. V lost 3 bases and J 4 bases, leaving 14 bases between the germline ends. Germline V gene data show CDR1 as SGHRS and CDR2 as YFSETQ. The assay was immunoSEQ multiplex PCR, and TCRdb's table has in-frame clones only and misses some. The sample lists 45,000 to 60,000 clones; around three quarters were seen once. These data come from a study of T cell clones after liver transplantation. On the study more broadly: As an antigen-independent comparator, third-party-reactive TCRbeta sequences came from pre-transplant mixed lymphocyte reactions. Without induction therapy, subjects received standard immunosuppression until 12-24 months post-transplant. Study-level points and caveats: Post-transplant, graft-donor-reactive CD4 TCRbeta sequences in blood dropped significantly in most of the 8 subjects.

The chain is built from TRBV5-1 and TRBJ1-6; D gene ambiguous. The receptor was isolated from a human patient who received a liver transplant. Some T cells may be the graft donor's. The sample here was CD4+ T cells from blood, taken at the approximately 15-month timepoint. CDR3 sequence: CASSSFGELYNSPLHF. In nucleotides, the CDR3 is TGCGCCAGCAGCTCGTTTGGGGAACTATATAATTCACCCCTCCACTTT.